The 31 T cell receptor beta chains below were found in one sample sequenced in a study of tumor-infiltrating lymphocytes in primary liver carcinoma. TCR beta cDNA was prepared out of roughly 500 ng total RNA by means of a constant-region primer. Slightly modified ARM-PCR with three nested multiplex PCR rounds yielded TCR beta libraries. Researchers ran the first two PCR rounds for approximately 10 cycles each with TRBV1-TRBV30 forward primers and a C-beta reverse primer. Each CDR3 protein gets one entry after TCRdb re-called the multiplex PCR reads with MiXCR. The table has more than 150,000 distinct CDR3 sequences, around 60% seen once; the top ten hold under 75%. The study extracted blood RNA from unsorted whole blood and also extracted germline DNA. Material: peripheral blood. These receptors all stem from a man aged 35 to 55 with primary liver carcinoma and hepatitis B virus infection.

This clonotype came up a few times. The chain links TRBV13 to TRBJ1-2; 7 bases map to TRBD1. V lost 5 bases to trimming and J lost 0 bases; unmatched junction nucleotides: 9. The CDR3 has 16 residues. Germline CDR1 is PRHDT and CDR2 is FYEKMQ (reference sequence). CDR3 coding DNA: TGTGCCAGCAGCACCTTGGGACAGCTAGCTAACTATGGCTACACCTTC. Translating gives CASSTLGQLANYGYTF.

A note on this clonotype: A read error may explain this, as a much larger clone is one base away. The genes are TRBV29-1 and TRBJ2-1, with TRBD2 as a possible D gene (6 bases). The CDR3 loop spans 12 amino acids. Trimming removed 4 bases from V and 10 bases from J, with 14 bases in between. The germline V gene has CDR1 SQVTM and CDR2 ANQGSEA. The chain's CDR3 is CSVAGDPYEQFF. In DNA, the CDR3 is TGCAGCGTTGCGGGAGACCCCTACGAGCAGTTCTTC.

A note on this clonotype: An end of the junction differs from the germline gene, which may be a read error. The chain employs TRBV7-9 and TRBJ2-2; tentatively, D is TRBD1 (7 bases). The CDR3 is made up of 15 amino acids. Germline V gene data show CDR1 as SEHNR and CDR2 as FQNEAQ (reference sequence). As DNA, the CDR3 is TGTGCCAACAGCTCGAGACAGGGAGCCGGCGGGGAGCTGTATTTT. This gives the protein CANSSRQGAGGELYF.

This clonotype came up a few times. Possible read error: a much larger clone is one base away. The V and J genes are TRBV29-1 and TRBJ2-7; D not certain. V lost 1 base and J lost 5, with 9 bases in between. The CDR3 is 12 amino acids. Germline values: CDR1 SQVTM, CDR2 ANQGSEA. CDR3 region: CSVEVRTNEQYV. In nucleotides, the CDR3 is TGCAGCGTTGAAGTAAGAACAAACGAGCAGTACGTC.

A remark on this clonotype: This may stem from a read error, because a much larger clone lies one nucleotide away. The rearrangement uses TRBV29-1 and TRBJ1-6; weak D call: TRBD1 (6 bases). Trimming left V 8 bases short and J 7 bases short, with 15 bases between. The germline V gene encodes CDR1 SQVTM and CDR2 ANQGSEA. The CDR3 spans 13 residues. Written as DNA, the CDR3 is TGCAGCATTGGACAGCAGGAGAATTCACCCCTCCACTTT. Translating it yields CSIGQQENSPLHF.

As concerns this clonotype: A much larger clone lies a single base off, so this may be a read error. V gene TRBV29-1 combines with J gene TRBJ2-5; D possibly corresponds to TRBD2 (5 bases). V lost 7 bases, J lost 5 bases, and 17 bases lay in between. In germline, CDR1 is SQVTM, CDR2 ANQGSEA. The length of the CDR3 is 13 residues. CDR3 protein: CSAGGGSHETQYF. The CDR3 bases are TGCAGCGCCGGAGGAGGTAGCCATGAGACCCAGTACTTC.

A note on this clonotype: This is likely a read error, given that the CDR3 carries no conserved phenylalanine or tryptophan at its end. The chain recombines TRBV11-2 with TRBJ1-1; D call uncertain. The V gene's germline CDR1 is SGHAT and CDR2 FQNNGV. The CDR3 has 13 amino acids. The CDR3 nucleotides read TGTGCCTCCGGGGAACAGTCGAACACTGGAGCTTTCTCT. This sequence encodes CASGEQSNTGAFS.

Comments on this clonotype: A junction end diverges from the germline sequence, so it may reflect a read error. CDR3: CTSSLGLAREQYF. CDR3 DNA sequence: TGCACCAGCAGCCTCGGACTAGCGCGGGAGCAGTACTTC. This sequence joins TRBV5-1 and TRBJ2-7; 9 positions agree with TRBD2. The CDR3 covers 13 residues. Germline lookup yields CDR1 SGHRS and CDR2 YFSETQ.

The chain joins TRBV29-1 to TRBJ2-7, with D perhaps being TRBD1 or TRBD2 (5 bases each). The CDR3 has 12 residues. V lost 4 bases to trimming and J lost 6 bases, with 13 bases between them. In germline, CDR1 is SQVTM, CDR2 ANQGSEA. The CDR3 DNA is TGCAGCGTTGTGAGGGACGGGGCCGAGCAGTACTTC. Translated, it gives CSVVRDGAEQYF.

On this clonotype: The junction differs from germline at one of its ends, possibly a read error. The chain is built from TRBV4-2 and TRBJ2-3; tentative D call: TRBD2 (6 bases). CDR1 and CDR2 (germline): LGHNA, YNFKEQ. CDR3 length equals 14 residues. The CDR3: CASNQWGGTDTQYF. The CDR3 coding sequence is TGCGCCAGCAACCAATGGGGGGGCACAGATACGCAGTATTTT.

To note about this clonotype: Germline and junction disagree at one end, which may indicate a read error. The chain uses TRBV29-1 and TRBJ1-2; no reliable D call. This CDR3 has 10 amino acids. Germline CDR1 reads SQVTM; CDR2 reads ANQGSEA. The CDR3 coding sequence is TGCAGCGTTGAAGACTATGGCTACATCTTC. Protein: CSVEDYGYIF. The full variable domain, with the rest looked up from reference TRBV29-1 and TRBJ1-2, is SAVISQKPSRDICQRGTSLTIQCQVDSQVTMMFWYRQQPGQSLTLIATANQGSEATYESGFVIDKFPISRPNLTFSTLTVSNMSPEDSSIYLCSVEDYGYIFGSGTRLTVV.

The chain couples TRBV14 to TRBJ1-1; weak D call: TRBD1 (6 bases). CDR3 length equals 14 residues. CDR1 and CDR2 from the germline V gene are SGHDN and FVKESK. The germline V and J ends were trimmed by 0 bases and 4 bases, with 9 bases remaining between them. The CDR3 protein is CASSQEQGFTEAFF. CDR3 nucleotides: TGTGCCAGCAGCCAAGAACAGGGTTTCACTGAAGCTTTCTTT.

J is TRBJ2-5 and V is TRBV11-2; 7 bases map to TRBD2. CDR1 SGHAT and CDR2 FQNNGV come from the germline V gene. The ends lost 5 bases at V and 3 bases at J; junction bases unmatched: 9. The CDR3 is made up of 15 amino acids. CDR3 in amino acids: CASSEPGTTKETQYF. CDR3 nucleotides: TGTGCCAGCAGCGAACCCGGGACTACTAAAGAGACCCAGTACTTC.

Worth noting for this clonotype: Because it lacks the conserved phenylalanine or tryptophan at the end, this CDR3 is likely a read error. The chain carries TRBV12-3 or TRBV12-4 and TRBJ2-4; D is undetermined. The CDR3 runs to 12 residues. The CDR3 DNA is TGTGCGAGCAGTAGGTGGAAAGACATTCAGTACCTC. Translation: CASSRWKDIQYL.

The chain combines TRBV6-6 with TRBJ2-7; possible D gene TRBD1, 6 bases. The CDR3 is 15 amino acids. Germline CDR1 is MNHNY and CDR2 is SVGAGI (reference sequence). Trimming took 2 bases from V and 5 from J, leaving 16 bases between them. As DNA, the CDR3 is TGTGCCAGCAGTTACATAGGGGACACTTCCCACGAGCAGTACTTC. This encodes CASSYIGDTSHEQYF.

The chain employs TRBV10-3 and TRBJ1-6, with a weak D call TRBD1 (6 bases). Germline CDR1 reads ENHRY; CDR2 reads SYGVKD. Trimming took off 7 bases at V and 7 bases at J, with 14 bases between the two ends. This CDR3 contains 14 residues. This CDR3 reads CAITGGLVNSPLHF. The CDR3 bases are TGTGCCATCACTGGGGGGCTGGTGAATTCACCCCTCCACTTT.

The V call is TRBV7-9, the J call TRBJ1-5; perhaps TRBD1 as D (5 bases). Germline CDR1 SEHNR, CDR2 FQNEAQ (reference sequence). The V and J ends lost 5 bases and 6 bases respectively, with 14 bases between them. The length of the CDR3 is 14 residues. CDR3 amino acids: CASSNQGGGQPQHF. Written as DNA, the CDR3 is TGTGCCAGCAGCAACCAGGGCGGGGGTCAGCCCCAGCATTTT.

A word on this clonotype: A much larger clonotype is one base distant, so this may be a read error. The rearrangement links TRBV11-2 to TRBJ2-5; D possibly corresponds to TRBD1 (6 bases). Germline CDR1 is SGHAT and CDR2 is FQNNGV. This CDR3 has 11 residues. The CDR3 loop reads CASRKGETKYF. The CDR3 DNA sequence: TGTGCCAGCAGGAAGGGGGAGACCAAGTACTTC.

Remarks on this clonotype: A read error may explain this, as a much larger clone is one base away. J is TRBJ1-1 and V is TRBV11-2; D remains unclear. This CDR3 is 12 amino acids long. CDR1 and CDR2 (germline): SGHAT, FQNNGV. V was shortened by 6 bases and J by 7 bases, with 12 bases between the two germline ends. The CDR3 spells CASRQTAGEAFF. CDR3 DNA: TGTGCCAGCAGGCAAACAGCTGGTGAAGCTTTCTTT.

This clonotype was seen repeatedly, ten times or more. This sequence joins TRBV4-1 and TRBJ2-7; 8 bases map to TRBD1. This CDR3 region has 13 residues. V shed 3 bases, J shed 5 bases, and the junction held 3 bases outside the gene matches. Germline lookup yields CDR1 MGHRA and CDR2 YSYEKL. CDR3 sequence: CASSQAGGDEQYF. Written as DNA, the CDR3 is TGCGCCAGCAGCCAGGCAGGGGGCGACGAGCAGTACTTC.

About this clonotype: One junction end does not reproduce the germline sequence, and a read error may be involved. This chain joins TRBV30 and TRBJ2-5; D is tentatively TRBD1 or TRBD2 (5 bases each). In germline, CDR1 is GTSNPN, CDR2 SVGIG (reference sequence). The CDR3 has 15 amino acids. CDR3 coding DNA: TGTGCCTGCCCAGCCTTGGGGGAACCTGGGGAGACCCCGTACTTC. Protein product: CACPALGEPGETPYF.

This clonotype came up a few times. V is TRBV7-9 and J is TRBJ2-7; 7 nucleotides line up with TRBD1. V dropped 5 bases and J dropped 2; count of bases not matched to a gene: 3. The CDR3 runs 13 residues. Germline V gene lookup returns CDR1 SEHNR and CDR2 FQNEAQ (reference sequence). CDR3 nucleotide sequence: TGTGCCAGCAGCCTCCAGGGGGCCTACGAGCAGTACTTC. Protein: CASSLQGAYEQYF.

V gene TRBV5-6 combines with J gene TRBJ2-7; 9 nucleotides line up with TRBD2. Germline CDR1 SGHDT, CDR2 YYEEEE. V trimming: 4 bases; J trimming: 3 bases; junction bases outside the gene matches: 5. This CDR3 spans 14 amino acids. CDR3 bases: TGTGCCAGCAGCGTGCTAGCGGGAAGCTACGAGCAGTACTTC. Its protein is CASSVLAGSYEQYF.

A word on this clonotype: An end of the junction differs from the germline gene, which may be a read error. The rearrangement links TRBV11-2 to TRBJ1-1, with 7 positions matching TRBD1. The CDR3 sequence is 15 residues long. Germline assignment: CDR1 SGHAT and CDR2 FQNNGV. The CDR3 sequence: CASSLRQGEDTETFF. The CDR3 DNA follows: TGTGCCAGCAGCCTCAGACAGGGCGAGGACACTGAAACTTTCTTT.

The V and J genes are TRBV6-2 or TRBV6-3 and TRBJ2-1; tentative D call: TRBD2 (5 bases). Germline CDR1 reads MNHEY; CDR2 reads SVGEGT. The CDR3 spans 20 residues. The V and J ends lost 2 bases and 5 bases respectively, with 28 bases between them. CDR3 protein: CASSYPPRDLFSSCHNEQFF. The CDR3 region has the DNA TGTGCCAGCAGTTACCCTCCGCGTGACCTTTTTTCTAGCTGTCACAATGAGCAGTTCTTC.

Turning to this clonotype: This sequence may be a read error, since a much larger clone differs from it by one base. Here the CDR3 reads CASGLPREGPREQYF. The DNA for the CDR3 is TGTGCTAGTGGTCTGCCGCGGGAAGGCCCCCGCGAGCAGTACTTC. V and J are TRBV12-5 and TRBJ2-7, with TRBD2 as a possible D gene (6 bases). The CDR3 is 15 amino acids. Germline CDR1 and CDR2: LGHNT and FRNRAP. Trimming cost V 5 bases and J 6 bases, with 20 bases left between them.

The chain links TRBV6-5 to TRBJ2-7; D is undetermined. There are 14 residues in the CDR3. Trimming pared 0 bases from V and 2 bases from J, leaving 8 bases between. Germline values: CDR1 MNHEY, CDR2 SVGAGI. CDR3 in amino acids: CASSYSSRPYEQYF. CDR3 sequence (DNA): TGTGCCAGCAGTTACTCTTCGAGGCCCTACGAGCAGTACTTC.

This clonotype appeared many times. The J gene is TRBJ2-1, the V gene TRBV11-2; D gene unclear. The CDR3 is made up of 13 amino acids. Trimming shortened V by 4 bases and J by 3 bases, and 7 bases separated the two germline ends. Germline values: CDR1 SGHAT, CDR2 FQNNGV. CDR3 sequence reads: CASSWGYYNEQFF. For the CDR3, the DNA is TGTGCCAGCAGCTGGGGATACTACAATGAGCAGTTCTTC.

V and J are TRBV5-5 and TRBJ1-3; D is possibly TRBD1 (6 bases). The CDR3 is 16 amino acids. V gave up 4 bases and J gave up 2 bases, with 16 bases separating them. Germline CDR1 SGHKS, CDR2 YYEKEE (reference sequence). In DNA form, the CDR3 reads TGTGCCAGCAGCCTTTCGGGGGGGCAAGCTGGAAACACCATATATTTT. It codes for CASSLSGGQAGNTIYF.

The chain carries TRBV5-4 and TRBJ2-5; D perhaps matches TRBD2 (6 bases). The V and J ends lost 5 bases and 4 bases respectively, with 18 bases between them. This CDR3 is 15 amino acids long. The germline V gene encodes CDR1 SGHNT and CDR2 YYREEE (reference sequence). The CDR3 bases are TGTGCCAGCAGTTTTCTTCCGGGGGAAAGAGAGACCCAGTACTTC. It specifies CASSFLPGERETQYF.

Note on this clonotype: Germline is not matched at one junction end, which may reflect a read error. CDR3 amino acids: CVSSLQTDTGELFF. DNA of the CDR3: TGTGTCAGCAGCCTACAGACGGACACCGGGGAACTGTTTTTT. This chain connects TRBV11-2 to TRBJ2-2; D tentatively reads TRBD1 or TRBD2 (5 bases each). Germline V lookup: CDR1 SGHAT, CDR2 FQNNGV. The CDR3 has 14 residues. Based on the CDR3 plus reference TRBV11-2 and TRBJ2-2, the full variable domain is EAGVAQSPRYKIIEKRQSVAFWCNPISGHATLYWYQQILGQGPKLLIQFQNNGVVDDSQLPKDRFSAERLKGVDSTLKIQPAKLEDSAVYLCVSSLQTDTGELFFGEGSRLTVL.